This T cell receptor beta chain emerged from a study of blood T cell repertoires in COVID-19. Looking at the study overall: The study drew acute and convalescent COVID-19 samples from the United States, Italy and Spain.

Libraries were prepared by immunoSEQ multiplex PCR; TCRdb keeps only in-frame clonotypes and omits some of them. This table has 210,000 or so clones, roughly 80% appearing once. This clone showed up just a few times. Sequencing was carried out using peripheral blood. The receptor comes from a woman aged 80 or over with acute or convalescent COVID-19.

CDR3 nucleotides: TGTGCCAGCGGAGGACAGGGGATAAACACTGAAGCTTTCTTT. Translation: CASGGQGINTEAFF. The genes are TRBV5-4 and TRBJ1-1; 9 bases agree with TRBD1. V dropped 7 bases and J dropped 2; count of bases not matched to a gene: 6. Germline loops: CDR1 SGHNT, CDR2 YYREEE (reference sequence). The CDR3 is made up of 14 amino acids.